A single sample is the source of the 13 T cell receptor beta chains below, sequenced in a study of shared clonotypes between healthy human individuals. The table came from immunoSEQ multiplex PCR; TCRdb's copy has only in-frame clones and leaves some out. Here the sample spans over a million clones, roughly 96% being singletons. Sequenced sample: naive CD4+ T cells sorted from blood. Subset denoted: CD45RA+ positively selected. Source of these receptors: a man aged 25-45 years in good health.

The chain uses TRBV5-6 and TRBJ2-1, with D hard to call. The CDR3 contains 11 residues. From germline, CDR1 is SGHDT and CDR2 YYEEEE. The V gene lost 6 bases and the J gene lost 6 bases, with 7 bases spanning the gap. The CDR3 is CASTKRNEQFF. In nucleotides, the CDR3 is TGTGCCAGCACCAAGCGCAATGAGCAGTTCTTC.

V usage is TRBV6-5 and J usage is TRBJ2-7; TRBD2 matches at 12 bases. The CDR3 length is 16 residues. In germline, CDR1 is MNHEY, CDR2 SVGAGI. The trim removed 4 bases at V and 4 bases at J, leaving 8 bases unmatched. This CDR3 reads CASSSRPGLAGYEQYF. CDR3 nucleotide sequence: TGTGCCAGCAGTTCGCGGCCGGGACTAGCGGGTTACGAGCAGTACTTC.

The rearrangement links TRBV11-3 to TRBJ2-1; 7 bases are a match to TRBD1. This CDR3 has 14 amino acids. Germline assignment: CDR1 SGHNT and CDR2 YENEEA. With V trimmed by 5 bases and J by 5 bases, 6 bases remained unmatched. The CDR3 loop is CASSPGTDHNEQFF. The CDR3 coding sequence is TGTGCCAGCAGCCCCGGGACAGACCACAATGAGCAGTTCTTC.

The gene calls are TRBV9 and TRBJ2-1; 15 positions agree with TRBD2. Looked up from germline, CDR1 is SGDLS and CDR2 is YYNGEE. After removal of 3 bases from V and 6 bases from J, the junction contained 13 bases not matched to a gene. The CDR3 loop spans 19 amino acids. CDR3 protein: CASSGSNPGTSGRINEQFF. As DNA, the CDR3 is TGTGCCAGCAGCGGAAGCAATCCCGGGACTAGCGGGAGGATCAATGAGCAGTTCTTC. Together with reference TRBV9 and TRBJ2-1, the CDR3 gives the full variable domain: DSGVTQTPKHLITATGQRVTLRCSPRSGDLSVYWYQQSLDQGLQFLIQYYNGEERAKGNILERFSAQQFPDLHSELNLSSLELGDSALYFCASSGSNPGTSGRINEQFFGPGTRLTVL.

The chain joins TRBV7-6 to TRBJ2-3; the match to TRBD2 covers 11 bases. CDR1 and CDR2 from the germline V gene are SGHVS and FNYEAQ. V was clipped by 4 bases and J by 2 bases; unmatched bases: 11. The CDR3 has 18 residues. The CDR3: CASSSGTSGGYFTDTQYF. The DNA for the CDR3 is TGTGCCAGCAGCTCTGGGACTAGCGGAGGTTATTTCACAGATACGCAGTATTTT.

This chain connects TRBV4-3 to TRBJ2-5, with D unclear. Germline lookup yields CDR1 LGHNA and CDR2 YSLEER. This CDR3 spans 13 amino acids. Trimming shortened V by 0 bases and J by 12 bases, and 14 bases separated the two germline ends. The CDR3 nucleotides are TGCGCCAGCAGCCAAGAATGGACGGGCGGAGAGTACTTC. Protein sequence: CASSQEWTGGEYF.

The chain joins TRBV4-1 to TRBJ2-5, with D perhaps assigned TRBD1 or TRBD2 (7 bases each). V shed 2 bases and J shed 4 bases, with 26 bases lying between them. The CDR3 is 19 amino acids. Germline-derived CDR1 and CDR2 are MGHRA and YSYEKL. Written as DNA, the CDR3 is TGCGCCAGCAGCCAAAGGGGGGGTCGACAGGGCGCGGGAGTAGAGACCCAGTACTTC. It yields the protein CASSQRGGRQGAGVETQYF.

The rearrangement links TRBV19 to TRBJ1-1, with no clear D. Germline values: CDR1 LNHDA, CDR2 SQIVND (reference sequence). The CDR3 spans 13 residues. Deletions cut 7 bases from V and 0 bases from J, with 9 bases between. The CDR3 is CASIGPLNTEAFF. DNA for the CDR3: TGTGCCAGTATCGGGCCTTTGAACACTGAAGCTTTCTTT.

The rearrangement links TRBV5-1 to TRBJ2-7, with D tentatively TRBD2 (5 bases). Germline V gives CDR1 SGHRS, CDR2 YFSETQ. V was cut by 1 base and J by 7 bases, with 12 bases left in between. The CDR3 consists of 13 residues. The CDR3 sequence is CASSLRSSGEQYF. The DNA for the CDR3 is TGCGCCAGCAGCTTGAGGTCCTCGGGGGAGCAGTACTTC.

This chain links TRBV9 with TRBJ2-2, with 9 bases fitting TRBD2. The germline CDR1 and CDR2 sequences are SGDLS and YYNGEE. V was clipped by 0 bases and J by 6 bases; unmatched bases: 12. The CDR3 is 18 residues long. The CDR3 sequence is CASSVEGMGGRASGELFF. DNA of the CDR3: TGTGCCAGCAGCGTAGAGGGCATGGGCGGGAGGGCCTCCGGGGAGCTGTTTTTT.

This rearrangement joins TRBV6-5 to TRBJ1-1, with 7 bases fitting TRBD1. The CDR3 has 16 residues. V gave up 0 bases and J gave up 4 bases; unmatched junction bases: 8. The germline gives CDR1 MNHEY, CDR2 SVGAGI. The CDR3 here is CASSYSITGVGTEAFF. The DNA of the CDR3 is TGTGCCAGCAGTTACTCGATAACAGGGGTCGGCACTGAAGCTTTCTTT.

The chain uses TRBV14 and TRBJ1-1; 11 bases are shared with TRBD1. Germline V lookup: CDR1 SGHDN, CDR2 FVKESK. V lost 5 bases to trimming and J lost 6 bases; unmatched junction nucleotides: 17. This CDR3 is built from 18 residues. The CDR3 loop reads CASSRTGGTPQRRAEAFF. The CDR3 DNA reads TGTGCCAGCAGCAGGACAGGGGGCACCCCCCAAAGGAGGGCTGAAGCTTTCTTT.

In DNA form, the CDR3 reads TGTGCCAGCTCACCAGCCACTTCGGGAGCAGATACGCAGTATTTT. This sequence encodes CASSPATSGADTQYF. The chain has TRBV18 and TRBJ2-3; D perhaps matches TRBD2 (6 bases). Germline CDR1 and CDR2: KGHSH and LQKENI. This CDR3 region has 15 residues. The V end was cut by 2 bases, the J end by 4 bases, with 13 bases between.